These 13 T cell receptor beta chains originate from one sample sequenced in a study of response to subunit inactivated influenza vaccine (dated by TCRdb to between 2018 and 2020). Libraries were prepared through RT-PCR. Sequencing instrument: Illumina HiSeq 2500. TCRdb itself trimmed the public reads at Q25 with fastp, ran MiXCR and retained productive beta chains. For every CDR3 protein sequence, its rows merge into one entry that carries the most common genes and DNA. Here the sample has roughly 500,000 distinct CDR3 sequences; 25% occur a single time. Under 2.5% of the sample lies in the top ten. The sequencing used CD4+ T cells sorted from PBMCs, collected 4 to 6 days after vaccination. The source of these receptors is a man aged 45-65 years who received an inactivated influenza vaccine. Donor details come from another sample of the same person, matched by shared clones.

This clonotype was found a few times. This CDR3 is CASSLPWQGYGYTF. The CDR3 nucleotides read TGTGCCAGCAGTTTGCCTTGGCAGGGCTATGGCTACACCTTC. This rearrangement joins TRBV28 to TRBJ1-2; D possibly corresponds to TRBD1 (5 bases). The V end lost 3 bases, the J end lost 4 bases, and 12 bases lay between the germline ends. The CDR3 has 14 amino acids. The germline V gene encodes CDR1 MDHEN and CDR2 SYDVKM.

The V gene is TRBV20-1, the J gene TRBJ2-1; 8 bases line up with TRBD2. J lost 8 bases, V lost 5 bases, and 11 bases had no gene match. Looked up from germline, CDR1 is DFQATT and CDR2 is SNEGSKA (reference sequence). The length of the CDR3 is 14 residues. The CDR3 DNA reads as TGCAGTGCTGGGGTTGGGGGACTAGATTATGAGCAGTTCTTC. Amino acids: CSAGVGGLDYEQFF.

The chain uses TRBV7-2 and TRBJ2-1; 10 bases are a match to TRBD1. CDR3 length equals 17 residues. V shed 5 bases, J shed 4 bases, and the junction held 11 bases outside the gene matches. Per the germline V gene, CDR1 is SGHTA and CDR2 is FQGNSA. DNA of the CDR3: TGTGCCAGCAGCCACATGGGGACAGGGGCGCGATACAATGAGCAGTTCTTC. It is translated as CASSHMGTGARYNEQFF.

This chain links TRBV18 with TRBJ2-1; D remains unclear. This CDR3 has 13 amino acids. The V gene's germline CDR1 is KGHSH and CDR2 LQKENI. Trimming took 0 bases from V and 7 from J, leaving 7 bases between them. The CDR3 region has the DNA TGTGCCAGCTCACCACCGCCGTCAAATGAGCAGTTCTTC. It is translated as CASSPPPSNEQFF.

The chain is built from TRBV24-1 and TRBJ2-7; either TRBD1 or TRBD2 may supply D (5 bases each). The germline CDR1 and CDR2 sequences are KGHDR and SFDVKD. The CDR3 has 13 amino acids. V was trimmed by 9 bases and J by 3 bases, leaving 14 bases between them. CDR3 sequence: CATYETDYYEQYF. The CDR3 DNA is TGTGCCACCTACGAGACAGACTACTACGAGCAGTACTTC.

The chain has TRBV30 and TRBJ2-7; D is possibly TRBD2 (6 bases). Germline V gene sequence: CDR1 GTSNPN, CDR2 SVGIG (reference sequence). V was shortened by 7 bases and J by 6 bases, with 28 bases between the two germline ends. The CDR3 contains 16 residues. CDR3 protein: CAFNTGTPRLGSEQYF. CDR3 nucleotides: TGTGCCTTTAACACCGGGACTCCGAGACTAGGGTCCGAGCAGTACTTC.

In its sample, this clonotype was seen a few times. The CDR3 loop reads CASNPGLAGGRETQYF. The CDR3 DNA reads TGTGCCAGCAACCCGGGACTAGCGGGGGGACGAGAGACCCAGTACTTC. This chain uses TRBV28 with TRBJ2-5; TRBD2 matches 15 bases. This CDR3 has 16 amino acids. The V and J ends lost 7 bases and 4 bases, in that order; junction bases with no gene match: 7. Germline V gene sequence: CDR1 MDHEN, CDR2 SYDVKM.

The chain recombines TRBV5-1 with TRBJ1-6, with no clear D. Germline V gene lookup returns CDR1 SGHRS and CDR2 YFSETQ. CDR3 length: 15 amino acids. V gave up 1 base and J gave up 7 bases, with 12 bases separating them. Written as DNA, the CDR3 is TGCGCCAGCAGCTTGACGGCAGATTACAATTCACCCCTCCACTTT. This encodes CASSLTADYNSPLHF.

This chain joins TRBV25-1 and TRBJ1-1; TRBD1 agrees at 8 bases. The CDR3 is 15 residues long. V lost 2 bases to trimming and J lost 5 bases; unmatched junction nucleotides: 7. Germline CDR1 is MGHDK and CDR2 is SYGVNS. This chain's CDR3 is CASSETLNRGTEAFF. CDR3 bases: TGTGCCAGCAGTGAAACCCTAAACAGGGGGACTGAAGCTTTCTTT.

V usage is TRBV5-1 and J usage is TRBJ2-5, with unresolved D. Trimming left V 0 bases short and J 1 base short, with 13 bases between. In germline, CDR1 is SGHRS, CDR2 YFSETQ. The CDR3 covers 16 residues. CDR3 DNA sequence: TGCGCCAGCAGCTTGGTGCCCAGCCCCATCCAAGAGACCCAGTACTTC. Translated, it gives CASSLVPSPIQETQYF.

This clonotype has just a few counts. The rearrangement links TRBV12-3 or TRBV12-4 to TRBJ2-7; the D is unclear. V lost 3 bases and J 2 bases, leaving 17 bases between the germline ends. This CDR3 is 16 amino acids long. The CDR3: CASSLHAELLPYEQYF. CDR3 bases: TGTGCCAGCAGTTTGCATGCAGAGCTACTCCCCTACGAGCAGTACTTC.

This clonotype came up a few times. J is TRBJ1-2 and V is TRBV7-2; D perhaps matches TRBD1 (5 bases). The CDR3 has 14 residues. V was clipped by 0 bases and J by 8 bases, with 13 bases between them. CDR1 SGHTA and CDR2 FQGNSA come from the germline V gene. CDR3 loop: CASSLATSGGGYTF. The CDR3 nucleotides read TGTGCCAGCAGCTTAGCCACCTCCGGGGGGGGCTACACCTTC.

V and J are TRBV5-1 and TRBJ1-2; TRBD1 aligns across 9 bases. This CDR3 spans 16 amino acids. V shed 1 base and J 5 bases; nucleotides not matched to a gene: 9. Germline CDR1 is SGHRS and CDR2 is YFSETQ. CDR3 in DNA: TGCGCCAGCAGCTTGTCTACCGGGACAGGGAGTTATGGCTACACCTTC. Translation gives CASSLSTGTGSYGYTF.